This T cell receptor beta chain was sequenced for a study of blood T cells in healthy people across ages. General study results and limits: Total diversity from one million sequenced T cells was likely underestimated.

Looked up from germline, CDR1 is MDHEN and CDR2 is SYDVKM. The CDR3 contains 15 residues. V lost 7 bases and J 2 bases, leaving 16 bases between the germline ends. A second about 7 to 11 cycle PCR used barcoded and J-beta primers. Through a template-switch adaptor with 12 random nucleotides, each cDNA molecule received a tag. TCRdb reanalysed the 5' RACE reads using MiXCR and keeps one entry per CDR3 protein. The repertoire holds about 670,000 distinct CDR3 sequences, with around two fifths as singletons. Many counts were recorded for this clonotype. Antigen: not known. This receptor was identified in an older man in good health. The chain recombines TRBV28 with TRBJ2-3; D may match TRBD1 or TRBD2 (5 bases each). Sample: blood. The CDR3 here is CASTTGTSDTDTQYF. In DNA form, the CDR3 reads TGTGCCAGCACCACCGGGACGTCTGACACAGATACGCAGTATTTT.